This record covers a single TCR beta chain. This clone's antigen is unknown. No per-base quality is available; no much larger clone lies one base away. The data were taken from a study of blood T cell repertoires in COVID-19 (dated by TCRdb to the early 2020s). About the study as a whole: Samples covering the acute and convalescent phases of COVID-19 were provided by collaborators in the United States, Italy and Spain. A de-identified subject ID, COVID-19 status, age in years and sex were almost always included in the sample metadata. The dataset comprised deeply sampled blood TCRbeta repertoires from subjects exposed to, actively infected with, or recovered from COVID-19. The samples were drawn from the first 160 participants of the ongoing ImmuneRACE study and from some 1,300 subjects provided by 6 global collaborators. The repertoires were released in a freely available public database meant as a resource for research on the immune response to SARS-CoV-2. Where available, HLA class I and class II types were taken from metadata supplied by the sample provider and were not determined by assay-based typing. The material from the prospective study consisted of cDNA or gDNA derived from T cells, B-cell-depleted T cells, or PBMCs. The research as a whole found: The amount of clinical and demographic metadata varied by source and participant and was provided uncurated.

Its CDR3 holds 13 amino acids, cysteine through phenylalanine. Just CDR3 DNA is preserved here, 39 bases in frame from base 1. V gives up 2 bases and J gives up 3 bases, and the segment between their germline ends measures 7 bases. The germline V gene encodes CDR1 SGHNT and CDR2 YYREEE (reference sequence). The immunoSEQ Assay, a bias-controlled multiplex PCR, was used to amplify TCRbeta CDR3 regions from genomic DNA. The original pipeline was this. The number of nucleated cells in each sample was estimated by amplification of reference gene primers within the assay. To quantify the absolute abundance of each unique TCRbeta CDR3 rearrangement, sequence reads were collapsed and filtered. For each sample, productive Simpson clonality was calculated as the square root of Simpson's diversity index across productive rearrangements. Sourced from immuneACCESS, this table was stored by TCRdb with only in-frame sequences that have V and J called. A share of the clones is absent; for the studies checked, an unresolved V gene accounts for under half, and the remainder has no known explanation. V and J calls and clone size are those listed in that table; D and trimming were worked out from the DNA. The sample yields 200,000 to 250,000 clones; more than 80% were counted once. The ten biggest clones cover about 2% of the sample.

In the prospective study, participants were about 18 to 100 years old, resided in 24 geographic areas of the United States, and were enrolled through a virtual design. In the prospective study, cohorts were assigned on the basis of participant-reported clinical history obtained from a screening survey and a study questionnaire. ImmuneRACE Cohort 3 recovered participants were defined by two consecutive negative NP/OP PCR tests, healthcare professional clearance, or symptom resolution. In the prospective study, mobile phlebotomists collected whole blood, serum and a nasopharyngeal or oropharyngeal swab from each participant. Over a roughly 2-month period, participants in the prospective study had the option of providing additional blood draws and questionnaires. Before DNA extraction, prospective study blood samples were shipped either frozen or at room temperature.

The sequenced material came from PBMCs or T cells enriched from blood (not recorded which). The receptor was derived from a man aged 55 to 70 who had recovered from COVID-19. The rearrangement joined TRBV5-4 to TRBJ2-3, with an unclear D gene assignment. The CDR3 region has the sequence CASSFPETDTQYF. The nucleotide sequence reads TGTGCCAGCAGCTTCCCAGAAACAGATACGCAGTATTTT.